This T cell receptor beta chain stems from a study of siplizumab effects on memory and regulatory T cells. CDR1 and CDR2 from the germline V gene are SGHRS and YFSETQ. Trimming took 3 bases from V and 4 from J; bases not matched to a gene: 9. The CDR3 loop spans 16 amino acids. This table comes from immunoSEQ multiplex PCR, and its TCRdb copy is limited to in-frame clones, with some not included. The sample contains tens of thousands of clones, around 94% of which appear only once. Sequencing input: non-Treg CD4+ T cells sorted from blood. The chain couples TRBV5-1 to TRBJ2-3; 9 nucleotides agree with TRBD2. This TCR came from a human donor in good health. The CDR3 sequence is CASSSPRLAVADTQYF. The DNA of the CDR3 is TGCGCCAGCAGCTCCCCCCGACTAGCGGTCGCAGATACGCAGTATTTT. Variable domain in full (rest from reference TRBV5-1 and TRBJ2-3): KAGVTQTPRYLIKTRGQQVTLSCSPISGHRSVSWYQQTPGQGLQFLFEYFSETQRNKGNFPGRFSGRQFSNSRSEMNVSTLELGDSALYLCASSSPRLAVADTQYFGPGTRLTVL.